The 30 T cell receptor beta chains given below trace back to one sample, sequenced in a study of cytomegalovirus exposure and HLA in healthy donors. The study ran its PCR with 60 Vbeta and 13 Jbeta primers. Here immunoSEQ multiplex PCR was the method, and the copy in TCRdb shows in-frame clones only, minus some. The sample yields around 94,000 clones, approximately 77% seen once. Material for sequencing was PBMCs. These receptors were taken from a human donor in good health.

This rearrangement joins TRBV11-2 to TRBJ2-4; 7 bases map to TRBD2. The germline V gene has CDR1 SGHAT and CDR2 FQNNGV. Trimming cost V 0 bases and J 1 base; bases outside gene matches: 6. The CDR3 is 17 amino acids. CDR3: CASSLDRREGAKNIQYF. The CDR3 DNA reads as TGTGCCAGCAGCTTAGATCGCAGGGAGGGGGCCAAAAACATTCAGTACTTC. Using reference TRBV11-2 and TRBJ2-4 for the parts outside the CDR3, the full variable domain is EAGVAQSPRYKIIEKRQSVAFWCNPISGHATLYWYQQILGQGPKLLIQFQNNGVVDDSQLPKDRFSAERLKGVDSTLKIQPAKLEDSAVYLCASSLDRREGAKNIQYFGAGTRLSVL.

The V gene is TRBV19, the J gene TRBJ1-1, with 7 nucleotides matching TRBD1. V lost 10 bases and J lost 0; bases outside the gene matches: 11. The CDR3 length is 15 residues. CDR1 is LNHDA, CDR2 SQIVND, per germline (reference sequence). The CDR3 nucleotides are TGTGCCACATCATTCCAGACAGGGTTGAACACTGAAGCTTTCTTT. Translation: CATSFQTGLNTEAFF.

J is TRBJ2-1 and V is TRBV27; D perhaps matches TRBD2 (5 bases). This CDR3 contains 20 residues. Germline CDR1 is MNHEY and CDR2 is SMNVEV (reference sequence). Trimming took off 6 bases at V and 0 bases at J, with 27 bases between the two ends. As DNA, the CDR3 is TGTGCCAGCAGCCCCTTTGGAGCAGGACTTCAATCTAGCTCCTACAATGAGCAGTTCTTC. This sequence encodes CASSPFGAGLQSSSYNEQFF.

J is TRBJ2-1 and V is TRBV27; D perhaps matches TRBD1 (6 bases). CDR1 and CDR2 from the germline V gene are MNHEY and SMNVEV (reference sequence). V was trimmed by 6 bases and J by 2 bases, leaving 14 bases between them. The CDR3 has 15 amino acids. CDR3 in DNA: TGTGCCAGCAGCCTACAGGGAAGTCCCTACAATGAGCAGTTCTTC. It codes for CASSLQGSPYNEQFF.

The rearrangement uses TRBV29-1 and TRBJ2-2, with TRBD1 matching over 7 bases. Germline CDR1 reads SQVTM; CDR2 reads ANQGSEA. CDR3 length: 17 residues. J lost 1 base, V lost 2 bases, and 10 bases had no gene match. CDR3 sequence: CSVERRQGGWNTGELFF. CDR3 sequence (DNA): TGCAGCGTTGAAAGGAGACAGGGCGGATGGAACACCGGGGAGCTGTTTTTT.

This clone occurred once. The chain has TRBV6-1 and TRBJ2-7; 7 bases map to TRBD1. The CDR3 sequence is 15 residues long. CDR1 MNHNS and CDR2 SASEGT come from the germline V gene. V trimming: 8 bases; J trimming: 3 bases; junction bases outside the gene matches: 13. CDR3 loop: CASGAQKGQYYEQYF. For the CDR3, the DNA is TGTGCCAGCGGTGCCCAAAAGGGACAGTACTACGAGCAGTACTTC.

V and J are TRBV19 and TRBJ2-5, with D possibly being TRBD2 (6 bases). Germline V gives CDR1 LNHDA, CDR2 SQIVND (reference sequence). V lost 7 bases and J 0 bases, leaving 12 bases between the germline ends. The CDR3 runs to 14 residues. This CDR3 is CASNPGGYQETQYF. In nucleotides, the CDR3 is TGTGCCAGTAACCCCGGGGGTTACCAAGAGACCCAGTACTTC.

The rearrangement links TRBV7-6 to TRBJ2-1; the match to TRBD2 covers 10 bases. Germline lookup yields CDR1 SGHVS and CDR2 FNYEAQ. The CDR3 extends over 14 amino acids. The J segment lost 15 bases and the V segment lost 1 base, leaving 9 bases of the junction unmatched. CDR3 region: CASSLGQLAGGWFF. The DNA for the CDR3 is TGTGCCAGCAGCTTAGGACAGTTAGCGGGGGGTTGGTTCTTC.

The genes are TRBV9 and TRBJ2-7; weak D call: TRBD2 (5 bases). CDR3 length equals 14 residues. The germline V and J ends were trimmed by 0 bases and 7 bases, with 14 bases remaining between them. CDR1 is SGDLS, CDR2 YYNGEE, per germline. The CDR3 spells CASSVALGSGEQYF. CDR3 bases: TGTGCCAGCAGCGTAGCTCTGGGATCGGGGGAGCAGTACTTC.

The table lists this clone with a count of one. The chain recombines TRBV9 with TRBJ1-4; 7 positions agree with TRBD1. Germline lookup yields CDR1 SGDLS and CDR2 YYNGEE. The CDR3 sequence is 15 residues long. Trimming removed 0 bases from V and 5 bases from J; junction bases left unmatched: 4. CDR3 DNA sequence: TGTGCCAGCAGCGTAGAGGGACAGCCAAATGAAAAACTGTTTTTT. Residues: CASSVEGQPNEKLFF.

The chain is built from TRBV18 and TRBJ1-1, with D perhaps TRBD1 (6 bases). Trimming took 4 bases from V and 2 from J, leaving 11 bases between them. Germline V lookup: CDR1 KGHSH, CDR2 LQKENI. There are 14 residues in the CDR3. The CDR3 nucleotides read TGTGCCAGCTCACTTCGACAGGACAACACTGAAGCTTTCTTT. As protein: CASSLRQDNTEAFF.

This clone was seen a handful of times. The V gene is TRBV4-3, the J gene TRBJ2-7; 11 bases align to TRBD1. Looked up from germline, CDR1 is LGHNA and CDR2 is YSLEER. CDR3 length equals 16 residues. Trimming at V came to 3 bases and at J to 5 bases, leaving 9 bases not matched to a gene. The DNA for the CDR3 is TGCGCCAGCAGCCACCACGGCGGGGGACAGGGGGACGAGCAGTACTTC. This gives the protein CASSHHGGGQGDEQYF.

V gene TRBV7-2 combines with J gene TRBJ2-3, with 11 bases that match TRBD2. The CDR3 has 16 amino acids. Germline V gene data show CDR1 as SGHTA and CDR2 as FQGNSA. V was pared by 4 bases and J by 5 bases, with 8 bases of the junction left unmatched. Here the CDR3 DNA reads TGTGCCAGCAGCTACCGACTAGCGGGAAGGATAGATACGCAGTATTTT. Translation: CASSYRLAGRIDTQYF.

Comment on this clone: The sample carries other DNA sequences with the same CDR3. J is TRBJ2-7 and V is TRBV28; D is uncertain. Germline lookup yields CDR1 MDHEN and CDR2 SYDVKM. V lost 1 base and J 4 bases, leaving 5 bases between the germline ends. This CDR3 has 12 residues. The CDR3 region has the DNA TGTGCCAGCAGTTTATTAGAGTACGAGCAGTACTTC. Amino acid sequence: CASSLLEYEQYF. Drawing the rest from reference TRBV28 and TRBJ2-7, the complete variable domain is DVKVTQSSRYLVKRTGEKVFLECVQDMDHENMFWYRQDPGLGLRLIYFSYDVKMKEKGDIPEGYSVSREKKERFSLILESASTNQTSMYLCASSLLEYEQYFGPGTRLTVT.

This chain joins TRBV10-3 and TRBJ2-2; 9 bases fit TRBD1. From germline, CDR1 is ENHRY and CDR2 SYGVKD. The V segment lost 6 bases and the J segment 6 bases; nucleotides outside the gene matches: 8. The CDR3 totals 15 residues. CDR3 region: CAISEPQGAAGELFF. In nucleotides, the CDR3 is TGTGCCATCAGCGAACCACAGGGGGCAGCCGGGGAGCTGTTTTTT.

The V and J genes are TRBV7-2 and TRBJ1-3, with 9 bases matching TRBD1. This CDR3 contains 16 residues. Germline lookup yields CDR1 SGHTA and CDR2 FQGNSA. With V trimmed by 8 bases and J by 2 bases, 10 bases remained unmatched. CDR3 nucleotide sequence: TGTGCCAGCTCGGAACAGGGGGCGCTCCCTGGAAACACCATATATTTT. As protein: CASSEQGALPGNTIYF. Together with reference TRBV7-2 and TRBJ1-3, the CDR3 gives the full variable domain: GAGVSQSPSNKVTEKGKDVELRCDPISGHTALYWYRQSLGQGLEFLIYFQGNSAPDKSGLPSDRFSAERTGGSVSTLTIQRTQQEDSAVYLCASSEQGALPGNTIYFGEGSWLTVV.

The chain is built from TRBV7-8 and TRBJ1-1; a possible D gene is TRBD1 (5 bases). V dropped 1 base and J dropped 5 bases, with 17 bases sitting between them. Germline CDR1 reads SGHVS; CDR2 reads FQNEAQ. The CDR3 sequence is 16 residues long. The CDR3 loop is CASSLVTGPRTTEAFF. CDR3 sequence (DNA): TGTGCCAGCAGCTTAGTCACCGGGCCCCGGACAACTGAAGCTTTCTTT.

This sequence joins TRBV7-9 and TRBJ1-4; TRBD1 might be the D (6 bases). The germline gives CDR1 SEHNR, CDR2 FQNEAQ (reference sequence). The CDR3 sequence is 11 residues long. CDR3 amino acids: CGTQGNEKLFF. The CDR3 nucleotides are TGTGGTACCCAGGGGAATGAAAAACTGTTTTTT.

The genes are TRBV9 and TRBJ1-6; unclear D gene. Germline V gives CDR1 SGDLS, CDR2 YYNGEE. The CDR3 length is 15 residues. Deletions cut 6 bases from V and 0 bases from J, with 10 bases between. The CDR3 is CASTPSGSYNSPLHF. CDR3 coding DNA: TGTGCCAGCACCCCGAGCGGCTCCTATAATTCACCCCTCCACTTT.

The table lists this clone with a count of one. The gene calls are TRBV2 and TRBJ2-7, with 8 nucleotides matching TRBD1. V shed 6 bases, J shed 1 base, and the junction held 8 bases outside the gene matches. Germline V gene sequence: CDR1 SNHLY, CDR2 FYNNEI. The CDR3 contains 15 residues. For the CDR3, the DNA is TGTGCCAGCAGGATCGACAGGGGCTCATCCTACGAGCAGTACTTC. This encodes CASRIDRGSSYEQYF.

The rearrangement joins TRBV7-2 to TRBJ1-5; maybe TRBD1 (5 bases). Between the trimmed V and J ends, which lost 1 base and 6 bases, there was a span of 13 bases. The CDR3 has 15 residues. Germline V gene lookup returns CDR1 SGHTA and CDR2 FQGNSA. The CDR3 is CASSLGRGSGQPQHF. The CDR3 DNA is TGTGCCAGCAGCTTAGGTAGGGGCTCAGGTCAGCCCCAGCATTTT.

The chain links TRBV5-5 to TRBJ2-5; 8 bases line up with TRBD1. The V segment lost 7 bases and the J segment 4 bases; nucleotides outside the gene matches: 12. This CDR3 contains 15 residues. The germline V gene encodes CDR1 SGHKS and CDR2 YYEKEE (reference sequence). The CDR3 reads CASGIGQGDRETQYF. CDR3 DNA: TGTGCCAGCGGAATAGGACAGGGTGACCGAGAGACCCAGTACTTC. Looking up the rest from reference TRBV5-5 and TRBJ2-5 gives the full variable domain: DAGVTQSPTHLIKTRGQQVTLRCSPISGHKSVSWYQQVLGQGPQFIFQYYEKEERGRGNFPDRFSARQFPNYSSELNVNALLLGDSALYLCASGIGQGDRETQYFGPGTRLLVL.

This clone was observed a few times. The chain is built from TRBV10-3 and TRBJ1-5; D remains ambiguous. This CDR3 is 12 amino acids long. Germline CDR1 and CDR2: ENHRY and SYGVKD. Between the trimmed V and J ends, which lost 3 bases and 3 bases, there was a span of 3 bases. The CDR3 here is CAISDHNQPQHF. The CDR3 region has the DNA TGTGCCATCAGTGATCACAATCAGCCCCAGCATTTT.

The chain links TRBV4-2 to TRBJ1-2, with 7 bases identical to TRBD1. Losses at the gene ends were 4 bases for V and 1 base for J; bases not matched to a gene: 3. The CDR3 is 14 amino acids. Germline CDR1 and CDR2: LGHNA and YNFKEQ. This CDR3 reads CASSRDRVNYGYTF. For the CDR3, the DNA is TGTGCCAGCAGCCGGGACAGAGTTAACTATGGCTACACCTTC.

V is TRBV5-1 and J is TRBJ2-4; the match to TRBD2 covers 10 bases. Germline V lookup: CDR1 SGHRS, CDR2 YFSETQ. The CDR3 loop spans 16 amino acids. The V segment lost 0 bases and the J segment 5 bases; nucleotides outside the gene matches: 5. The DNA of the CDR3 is TGCGCCAGCAGCTTGGCCATAGGACTAGCGGAAAACATTCAGTACTTC. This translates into CASSLAIGLAENIQYF.

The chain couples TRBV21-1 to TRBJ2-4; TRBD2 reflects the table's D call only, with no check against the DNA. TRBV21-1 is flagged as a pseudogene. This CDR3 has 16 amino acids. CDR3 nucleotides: TGTGCCAGCACCCCGCCCTGCGGGCGGTCCAAAAACATTCAGTACTTC. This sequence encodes CASTPPCGRSKNIQYF.

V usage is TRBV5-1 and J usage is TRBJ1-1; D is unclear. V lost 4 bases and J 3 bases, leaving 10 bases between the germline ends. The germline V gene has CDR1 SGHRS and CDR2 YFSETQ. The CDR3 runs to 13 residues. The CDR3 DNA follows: TGCGCCAGCAGCGCTCGACAAGACACTGAAGCTTTCTTT. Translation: CASSARQDTEAFF.

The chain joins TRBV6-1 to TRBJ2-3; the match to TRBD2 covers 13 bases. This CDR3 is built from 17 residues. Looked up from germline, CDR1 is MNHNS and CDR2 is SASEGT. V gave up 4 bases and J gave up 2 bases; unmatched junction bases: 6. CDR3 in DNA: TGTGCCAGCAGTGGTGCCGGGACTAGCGGGGCCACAGATACGCAGTATTTT. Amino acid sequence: CASSGAGTSGATDTQYF.

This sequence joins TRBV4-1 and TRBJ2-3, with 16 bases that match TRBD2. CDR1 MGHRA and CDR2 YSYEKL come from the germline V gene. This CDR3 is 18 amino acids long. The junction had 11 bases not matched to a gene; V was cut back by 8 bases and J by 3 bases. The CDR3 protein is CASSGTSGGAAFTDTQYF. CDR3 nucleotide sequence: TGCGCCAGCTCCGGGACTAGCGGGGGGGCTGCGTTTACAGATACGCAGTATTTT.

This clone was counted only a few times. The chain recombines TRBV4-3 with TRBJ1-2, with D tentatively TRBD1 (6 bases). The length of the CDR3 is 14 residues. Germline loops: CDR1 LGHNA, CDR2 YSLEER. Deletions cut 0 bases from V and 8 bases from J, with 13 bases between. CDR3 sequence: CASSQDLGRGGYTF. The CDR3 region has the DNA TGCGCCAGCAGCCAAGATCTGGGCAGGGGAGGCTACACCTTC.